The 8 T cell receptor beta chains below all came from one sample that was sequenced in a study of radiation and T cells in renal cell carcinoma. The time point denotes: blood 2 weeks post-SBRT. Treatment noted: 15 Gy SBRT to primary tumor, nephrectomy 4 weeks later. Profiled with immunoSEQ multiplex PCR; TCRdb holds only in-frame clones, not every one. The sample yields more than 20,000 clones, about 85% seen once. The sequenced sample was blood, obtained from a patient whose treatment included radiotherapy and nephrectomy. The receptor set was obtained from a man between 60 and 70 years old with renal cell carcinoma.

The CDR3 loop is CASSLDYYEQFF. The CDR3 bases are TGTGCCAGCAGCTTAGATTACTATGAGCAGTTCTTC. The gene calls are TRBV7-2 and TRBJ2-1; D uncertain. V shed 1 base and J shed 8 bases, with 6 bases lying between them. Germline values: CDR1 SGHTA, CDR2 FQGNSA. The CDR3 has 12 residues.

The genes are TRBV9 and TRBJ2-5; tentative D call: TRBD2 (5 bases). V lost 0 bases, J lost 4 bases, and 13 bases lay in between. The germline gives CDR1 SGDLS, CDR2 YYNGEE. The CDR3 covers 15 residues. The CDR3 is CASSVEGRGRETQYF. CDR3 in DNA: TGTGCCAGCAGCGTAGAAGGTCGGGGTAGAGAGACCCAGTACTTC.

The genes are TRBV30 and TRBJ1-1; D remains unclear. Germline CDR1 and CDR2: GTSNPN and SVGIG (reference sequence). Between the trimmed V and J ends, which lost 0 bases and 4 bases, there was a span of 12 bases. This CDR3 is built from 14 residues. Here the CDR3 reads CAWSVLGVGTEAFF. The DNA for the CDR3 is TGTGCCTGGAGTGTTTTGGGCGTTGGCACTGAAGCTTTCTTT. Complete variable domain (other parts from reference TRBV30 and TRBJ1-1): SQTIHQWPATLVQPVGSPLSLECTVEGTSNPNLYWYRQAAGRGLQLLFYSVGIGQISSEVPQNLSASRPQDRQFILSSKKLLLSDSGFYLCAWSVLGVGTEAFFGQGTRLTVV.

V and J are TRBV6-1 and TRBJ1-6, with 9 nucleotides matching TRBD1. The CDR3 sequence is 13 residues long. CDR1 is MNHNS, CDR2 SASEGT, per germline. In DNA, the CDR3 is TGTGCGGGGACAGGGTCGGAGAATTCACCCCTCCACTTT. It translates to CAGTGSENSPLHF.

This chain connects TRBV30 to TRBJ1-2; tentative D call: TRBD1 (6 bases). Looked up from germline, CDR1 is GTSNPN and CDR2 is SVGIG (reference sequence). The CDR3 is 13 amino acids. V was pared by 4 bases and J by 4 bases, with 13 bases between. The CDR3 region has the DNA TGTGCCTGGAATTGGGGGGCTGGCTATGGCTACACCTTC. Protein sequence: CAWNWGAGYGYTF.

V is TRBV19 and J is TRBJ2-1, with 12 bases identical to TRBD2. Trimming removed 7 bases from V and 8 bases from J; junction bases left unmatched: 3. This CDR3 is built from 13 residues. The germline gives CDR1 LNHDA, CDR2 SQIVND (reference sequence). The CDR3 coding sequence is TGTGCCAGTATGACTAGCGGGAGTTATGAGCAGTTCTTC. This codes for CASMTSGSYEQFF.

V is TRBV30 and J is TRBJ2-2; unclear D gene. V shed 7 bases and J shed 4 bases, with 16 bases lying between them. The CDR3 loop spans 14 amino acids. Germline CDR1 reads GTSNPN; CDR2 reads SVGIG (reference sequence). CDR3 region: CASRTGEFTGELFF. The DNA of the CDR3 is TGTGCCTCACGTACTGGGGAATTCACCGGGGAGCTGTTTTTT. Filled out from reference TRBV30 and TRBJ2-2, the complete variable domain reads SQTIHQWPATLVQPVGSPLSLECTVEGTSNPNLYWYRQAAGRGLQLLFYSVGIGQISSEVPQNLSASRPQDRQFILSSKKLLLSDSGFYLCASRTGEFTGELFFGEGSRLTVL.

The J gene is TRBJ1-5, the V gene TRBV7-6, with no clear D. Per the germline V gene, CDR1 is SGHVS and CDR2 is FNYEAQ. This CDR3 is built from 15 residues. V was shortened by 1 base and J by 0 bases, with 7 bases between the two germline ends. The DNA for the CDR3 is TGTGCCAGCAGCTTAGGACCGTATAGCAATCAGCCCCAGCATTTT. This translates into CASSLGPYSNQPQHF.